This T cell receptor beta chain was recorded in a study of blood T cell repertoires in COVID-19. Only in-frame clones appear in the TCRdb table, and some are missing; sequencing was by immunoSEQ multiplex PCR. This table holds around 460,000 clones, about 90% found once. Sequencing was done on a sample of peripheral blood. This sequence originates from a man younger than 30 with COVID-19, enrolled during active disease.

The CDR3 coding sequence is TGCGCCAGCAGCTATGGGGCCTACTCTGGAAACACCATATATTTT. Its protein is CASSYGAYSGNTIYF. This sequence joins TRBV5-1 and TRBJ1-3, with D possibly TRBD1 on 5 matching bases. Germline values: CDR1 SGHRS, CDR2 YFSETQ. Trimming pared 3 bases from V and 0 bases from J, leaving 10 bases between. The CDR3 is made up of 15 amino acids.